This TCR beta chain derives from a study of blood T cell repertoires in COVID-19. Study-level background: Spain, Italy and the United States supplied samples that represented acute and convalescent COVID-19. Nucleic acid was either cDNA or gDNA, and it came from T cells, B-cell-depleted T cells, or PBMCs.

The authors' processing: Nucleated cell number was recorded as an estimate derived from reference gene primer amplification. Generated by immunoSEQ multiplex PCR, the TCRdb table keeps only in-frame clones and is missing some. That table supplies the V and J calls and clone size; D and trimming were determined from the DNA. The repertoire holds roughly 110,000 clones, with around 90% as singletons. The CDR3 consists of 13 residues. Germline assignment: CDR1 KGHSH and CDR2 LQKENI. Between the trimmed V and J ends, which lost 4 bases and 0 bases, there was a span of 6 bases. This clone was picked up one time.

The receptor was isolated from a man aged 40-49 years with active or convalescent COVID-19. The chain uses TRBV18 and TRBJ1-2; D not resolved. The sample consisted of peripheral blood. The CDR3 sequence: CASSRPPNYGYTF. DNA of the CDR3: TGTGCCAGCTCACGGCCCCCTAACTATGGCTACACCTTC.